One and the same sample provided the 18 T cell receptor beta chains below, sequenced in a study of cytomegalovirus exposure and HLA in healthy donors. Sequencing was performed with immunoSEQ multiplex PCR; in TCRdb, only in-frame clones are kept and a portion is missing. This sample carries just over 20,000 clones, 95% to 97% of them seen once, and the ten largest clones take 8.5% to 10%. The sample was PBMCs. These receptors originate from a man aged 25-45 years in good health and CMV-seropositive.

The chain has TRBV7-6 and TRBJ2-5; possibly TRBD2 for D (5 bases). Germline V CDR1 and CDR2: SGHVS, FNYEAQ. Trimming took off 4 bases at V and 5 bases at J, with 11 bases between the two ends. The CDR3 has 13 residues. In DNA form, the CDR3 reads TGTGCCAGCAGCTCCTACGGGGTCGAGACCCAGTACTTC. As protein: CASSSYGVETQYF. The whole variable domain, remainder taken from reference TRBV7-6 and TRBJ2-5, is GAGVSQSPRYKVTKRGQDVALRCDPISGHVSLYWYRQALGQGPEFLTYFNYEAQQDKSGLPNDRFSAERPEGSISTLTIQRTEQRDSAMYRCASSSYGVETQYFGPGTRLLVL.

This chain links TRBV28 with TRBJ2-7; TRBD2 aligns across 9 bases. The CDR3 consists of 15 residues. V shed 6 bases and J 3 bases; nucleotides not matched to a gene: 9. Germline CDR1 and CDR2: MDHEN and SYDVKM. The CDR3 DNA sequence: TGTGCCAGCAGCCCCGCGGGGGGGGGCGACTACGAGCAGTACTTC. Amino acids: CASSPAGGGDYEQYF.

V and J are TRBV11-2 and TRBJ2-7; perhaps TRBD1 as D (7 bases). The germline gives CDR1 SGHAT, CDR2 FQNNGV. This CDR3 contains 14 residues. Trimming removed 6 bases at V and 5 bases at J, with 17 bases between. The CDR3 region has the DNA TGTGCCAGCAGTTACCAGGGGGGCCCTCACGAGCAGTACTTC. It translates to CASSYQGGPHEQYF.

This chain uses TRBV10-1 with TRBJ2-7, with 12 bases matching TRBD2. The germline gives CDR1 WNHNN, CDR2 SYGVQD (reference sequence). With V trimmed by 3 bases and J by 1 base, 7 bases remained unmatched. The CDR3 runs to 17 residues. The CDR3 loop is CASSDLRLAGESYEQYF. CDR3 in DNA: TGCGCCAGCAGTGACCTACGACTAGCGGGAGAATCCTACGAGCAGTACTTC.

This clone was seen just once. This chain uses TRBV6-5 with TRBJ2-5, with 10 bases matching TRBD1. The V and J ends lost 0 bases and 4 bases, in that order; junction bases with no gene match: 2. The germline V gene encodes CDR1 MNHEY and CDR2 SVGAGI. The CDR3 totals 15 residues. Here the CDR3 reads CASSYSGTGVETQYF. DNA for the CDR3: TGTGCCAGCAGTTACTCGGGGACAGGGGTAGAGACCCAGTACTTC.

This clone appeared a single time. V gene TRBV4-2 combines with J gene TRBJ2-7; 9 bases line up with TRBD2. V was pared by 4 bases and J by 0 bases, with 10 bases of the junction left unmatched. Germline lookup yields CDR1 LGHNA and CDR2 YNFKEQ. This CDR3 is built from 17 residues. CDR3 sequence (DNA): TGTGCCAGCAGCCCCCGACTAGCGGCGATGAGCTCCTACGAGCAGTACTTC. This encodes CASSPRLAAMSSYEQYF.

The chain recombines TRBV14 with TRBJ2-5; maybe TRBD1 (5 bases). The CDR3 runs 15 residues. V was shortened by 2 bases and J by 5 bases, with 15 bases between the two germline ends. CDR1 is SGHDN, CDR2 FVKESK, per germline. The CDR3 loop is CASSQRTWLWETQYF. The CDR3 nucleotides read TGTGCCAGCAGCCAAAGGACATGGCTTTGGGAGACCCAGTACTTC.

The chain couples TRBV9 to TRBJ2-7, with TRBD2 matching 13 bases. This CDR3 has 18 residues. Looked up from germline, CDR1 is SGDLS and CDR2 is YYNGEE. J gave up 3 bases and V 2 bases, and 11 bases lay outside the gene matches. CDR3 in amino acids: CASSVGGRRLAGGYEQYF. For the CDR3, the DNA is TGTGCCAGCAGCGTGGGGGGTCGGAGACTAGCGGGAGGCTACGAGCAGTACTTC.

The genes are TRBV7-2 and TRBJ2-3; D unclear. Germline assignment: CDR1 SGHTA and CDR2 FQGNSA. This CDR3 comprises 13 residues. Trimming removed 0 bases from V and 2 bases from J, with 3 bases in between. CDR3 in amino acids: CASSLAVTDTQYF. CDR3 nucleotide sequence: TGTGCCAGCAGCTTAGCCGTCACAGATACGCAGTATTTT.

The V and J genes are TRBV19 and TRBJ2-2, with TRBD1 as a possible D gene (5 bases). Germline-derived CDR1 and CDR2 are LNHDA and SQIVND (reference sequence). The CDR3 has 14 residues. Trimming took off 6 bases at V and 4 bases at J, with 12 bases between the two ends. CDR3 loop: CASSGTGITGELFF. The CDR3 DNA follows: TGTGCCAGTAGCGGCACAGGAATCACCGGGGAGCTGTTTTTT.

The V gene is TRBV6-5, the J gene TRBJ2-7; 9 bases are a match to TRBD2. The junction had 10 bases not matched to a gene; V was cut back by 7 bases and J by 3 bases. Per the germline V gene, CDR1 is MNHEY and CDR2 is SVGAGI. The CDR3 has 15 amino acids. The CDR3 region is CASIAGGTSHYEQYF. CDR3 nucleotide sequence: TGTGCCAGCATTGCAGGCGGGACTAGCCACTACGAGCAGTACTTC.

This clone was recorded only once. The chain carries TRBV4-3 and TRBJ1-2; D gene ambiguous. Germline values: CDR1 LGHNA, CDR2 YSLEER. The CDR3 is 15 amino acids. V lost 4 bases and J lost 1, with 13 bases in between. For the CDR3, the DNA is TGCGCCAGCAGCCCAGGAACCCCCTTTAACTATGGCTACACCTTC. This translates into CASSPGTPFNYGYTF.

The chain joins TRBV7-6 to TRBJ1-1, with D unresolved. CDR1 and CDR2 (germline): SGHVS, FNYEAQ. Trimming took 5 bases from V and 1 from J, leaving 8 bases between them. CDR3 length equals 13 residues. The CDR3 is CASSAQQNTEAFF. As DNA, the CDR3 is TGTGCCAGCAGCGCACAGCAGAACACTGAAGCTTTCTTT. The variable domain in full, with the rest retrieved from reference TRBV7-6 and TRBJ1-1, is GAGVSQSPRYKVTKRGQDVALRCDPISGHVSLYWYRQALGQGPEFLTYFNYEAQQDKSGLPNDRFSAERPEGSISTLTIQRTEQRDSAMYRCASSAQQNTEAFFGQGTRLTVV.

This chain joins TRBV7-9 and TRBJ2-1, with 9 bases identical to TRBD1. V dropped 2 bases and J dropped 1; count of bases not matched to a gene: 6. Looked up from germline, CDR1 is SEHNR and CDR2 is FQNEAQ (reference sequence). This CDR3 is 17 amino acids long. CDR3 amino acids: CASSLRTGVPSYNEQFF. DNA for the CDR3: TGTGCCAGCAGCTTAAGGACAGGGGTCCCTTCCTACAATGAGCAGTTCTTC.

The CDR3 DNA is TGTGCCAGCAGCTTCGCGGGAGGGTTGGCAGATACGCAGTATTTT. It yields the protein CASSFAGGLADTQYF. This chain uses TRBV7-9 with TRBJ2-3; 9 bases align to TRBD2. CDR1 SEHNR and CDR2 FQNEAQ come from the germline V gene (reference sequence). The V segment lost 3 bases and the J segment 4 bases; nucleotides outside the gene matches: 5. This CDR3 spans 15 amino acids.

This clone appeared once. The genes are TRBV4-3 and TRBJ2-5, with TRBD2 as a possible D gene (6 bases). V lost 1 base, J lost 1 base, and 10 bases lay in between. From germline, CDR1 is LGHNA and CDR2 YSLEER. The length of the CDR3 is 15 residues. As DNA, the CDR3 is TGCGCCAGCAGCCAAGGATCGCGGGGCCAAGAGACCCAGTACTTC. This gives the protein CASSQGSRGQETQYF.

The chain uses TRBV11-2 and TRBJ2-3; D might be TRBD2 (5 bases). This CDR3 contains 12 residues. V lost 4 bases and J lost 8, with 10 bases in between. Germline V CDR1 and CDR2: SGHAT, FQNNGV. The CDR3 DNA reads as TGTGCCAGCAGCTCCGGGCTAGCTACGCAGTATTTT. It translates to CASSSGLATQYF.

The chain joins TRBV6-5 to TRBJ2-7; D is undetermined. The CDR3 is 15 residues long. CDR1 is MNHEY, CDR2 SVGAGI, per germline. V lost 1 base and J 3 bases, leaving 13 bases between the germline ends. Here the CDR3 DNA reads TGTGCCAGCAGTTACTGGCTAGGCTCGGACTACGAGCAGTACTTC. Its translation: CASSYWLGSDYEQYF.